This T cell receptor (beta chain) was captured in a study of blood T cell repertoires in COVID-19. Study details: COVID-19 samples from acute and convalescent phases originated in the United States, Italy and Spain. PBMCs, B-cell-depleted T cells, or T cells provided the cDNA or gDNA that made up the material.

Authors' methods: Counts of nucleated cells, estimated from reference gene primer amplification, were obtained. The repertoire was sequenced with immunoSEQ multiplex PCR; TCRdb's copy has only in-frame clones and lacks some. V and J calls plus clone size are reproduced from that table; the DNA served to infer D and trimming. The profile shows 300,000 to 400,000 clones, over 70% of them singletons. Enrolled during active infection, Seattle patients were then followed longitudinally. The source of this sequence is a woman aged 45-65 years with COVID-19, enrolled during active disease. Sequencing was performed on peripheral blood.

CDR3 sequence: CASSSEYSNQPQHF. DNA of the CDR3: TGTGCCAGCAGCTCGGAGTATAGCAATCAGCCCCAGCATTTT. This sequence joins TRBV5-5 and TRBJ1-5, with D unresolved. CDR1 is SGHKS, CDR2 YYEKEE, per germline (reference sequence). V lost 3 bases to trimming and J lost 0 bases, with 7 bases between them. The CDR3 runs 14 residues.